This T cell receptor beta chain was sequenced in a study of T-cell reconstitution after alpha-beta-depleted transplantation in children. The V and J ends lost 4 bases and 3 bases, in that order; junction bases with no gene match: 13. CDR1 is MNHEY, CDR2 SVGAGI, per germline. The CDR3 extends over 19 amino acids. Overall study results and limits: Day-60 TCRbeta diversity that was high in some patients was derived from surviving recipient T cells and thymic progenitors. Among T cells one year after transplant, newly produced cells accounted for most counts and diversity.

The sample holds a few counts of this clonotype. Its antigen is still unknown. It was with unique molecular identifiers that the TCRbeta library was prepared. TCRdb itself ran the PCR reads through MiXCR, one entry per CDR3 protein. The sample lists fewer than 550,000 distinct CDR3 sequences, around 10% seen once, with 12% to 15% in the top ten. Sequenced material: PBMCs, mostly from graft donor cells, taken 180 days after TCRalphabeta/CD19-depleted stem cell transplant. The V call is TRBV6-5, the J call TRBJ2-3, with TRBD2 identical over 13 bases. The source of this sequence is a female patient younger than 10 who had a stem cell transplant for aplastic anemia, so the T cells may come from the graft donor. CDR3 DNA: TGTGCCAGCAGTTCGTTCCTCGGACTAGCGGGAGTGTTGACAGATACGCAGTATTTT. Protein product: CASSSFLGLAGVLTDTQYF.